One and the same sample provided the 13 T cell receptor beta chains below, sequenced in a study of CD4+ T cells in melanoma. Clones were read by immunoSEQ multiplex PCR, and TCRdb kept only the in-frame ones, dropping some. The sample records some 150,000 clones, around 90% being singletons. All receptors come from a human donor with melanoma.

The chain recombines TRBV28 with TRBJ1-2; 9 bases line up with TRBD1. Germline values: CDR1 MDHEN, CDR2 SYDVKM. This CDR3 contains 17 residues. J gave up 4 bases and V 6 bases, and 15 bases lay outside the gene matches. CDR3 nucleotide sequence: TGTGCCAGCAGCCGCCCCGGGACAGGGAATAAGAGCTATGGCTACACCTTC. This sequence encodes CASSRPGTGNKSYGYTF.

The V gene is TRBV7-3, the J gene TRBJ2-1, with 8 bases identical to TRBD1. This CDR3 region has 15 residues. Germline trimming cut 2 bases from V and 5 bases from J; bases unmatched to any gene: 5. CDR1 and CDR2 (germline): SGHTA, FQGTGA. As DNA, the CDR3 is TGTGCCAGCAGCTTATTCCAGGGGGCTAACAATGAGCAGTTCTTC. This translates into CASSLFQGANNEQFF.

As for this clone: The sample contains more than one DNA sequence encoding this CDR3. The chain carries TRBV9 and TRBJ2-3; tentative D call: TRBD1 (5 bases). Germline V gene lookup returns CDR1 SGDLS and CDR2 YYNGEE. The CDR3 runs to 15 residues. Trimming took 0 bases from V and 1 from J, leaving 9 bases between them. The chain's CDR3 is CASSVGTGGTDTQYF. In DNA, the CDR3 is TGTGCCAGCAGCGTAGGAACAGGAGGCACAGATACGCAGTATTTT. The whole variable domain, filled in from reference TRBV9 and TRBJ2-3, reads DSGVTQTPKHLITATGQRVTLRCSPRSGDLSVYWYQQSLDQGLQFLIQYYNGEERAKGNILERFSAQQFPDLHSELNLSSLELGDSALYFCASSVGTGGTDTQYFGPGTRLTVL.

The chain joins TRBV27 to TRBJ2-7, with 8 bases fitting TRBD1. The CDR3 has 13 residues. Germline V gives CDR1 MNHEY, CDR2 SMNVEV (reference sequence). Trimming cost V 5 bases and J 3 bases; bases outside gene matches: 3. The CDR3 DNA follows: TGTGCCAGCAGTCGGACAGGGAACTACGAGCAGTACTTC. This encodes CASSRTGNYEQYF.

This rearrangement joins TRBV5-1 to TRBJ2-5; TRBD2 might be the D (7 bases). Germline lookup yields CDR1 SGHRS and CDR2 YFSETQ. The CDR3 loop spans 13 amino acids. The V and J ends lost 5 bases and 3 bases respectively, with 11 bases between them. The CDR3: CASRGGGEETQYF. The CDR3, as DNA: TGCGCCAGCAGAGGGGGGGGCGAAGAGACCCAGTACTTC. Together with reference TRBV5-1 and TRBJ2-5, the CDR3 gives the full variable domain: KAGVTQTPRYLIKTRGQQVTLSCSPISGHRSVSWYQQTPGQGLQFLFEYFSETQRNKGNFPGRFSGRQFSNSRSEMNVSTLELGDSALYLCASRGGGEETQYFGPGTRLLVL.

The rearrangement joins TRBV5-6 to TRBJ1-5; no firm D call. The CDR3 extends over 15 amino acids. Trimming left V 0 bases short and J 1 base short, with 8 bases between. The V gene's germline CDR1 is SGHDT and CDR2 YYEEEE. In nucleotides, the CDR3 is TGTGCCAGCAGCTTGGGTGCGGGGAGCAATCAGCCCCAGCATTTT. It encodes CASSLGAGSNQPQHF.

The CDR3 nucleotides read TGTGCCAGCAGTTTATACGAAGAGACCCAGTACTTC. This translates into CASSLYEETQYF. V gene TRBV27 combines with J gene TRBJ2-5, with D unresolved. The V gene's germline CDR1 is MNHEY and CDR2 SMNVEV (reference sequence). This CDR3 has 12 residues. Trimming pared 1 base from V and 3 bases from J, leaving 3 bases between.

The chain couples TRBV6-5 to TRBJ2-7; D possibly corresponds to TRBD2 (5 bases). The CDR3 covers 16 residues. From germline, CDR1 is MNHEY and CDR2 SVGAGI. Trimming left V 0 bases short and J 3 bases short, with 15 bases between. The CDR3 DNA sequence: TGTGCCAGCAGTTACTCGATACCCGGGATAGGCTACGAGCAGTACTTC. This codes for CASSYSIPGIGYEQYF.

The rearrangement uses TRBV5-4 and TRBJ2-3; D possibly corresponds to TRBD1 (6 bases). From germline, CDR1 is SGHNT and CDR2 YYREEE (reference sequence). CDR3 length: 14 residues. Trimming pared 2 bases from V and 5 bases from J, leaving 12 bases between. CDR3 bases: TGTGCCAGCAGCTTCGGGACAAAAGGAGATACGCAGTATTTT. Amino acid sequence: CASSFGTKGDTQYF.

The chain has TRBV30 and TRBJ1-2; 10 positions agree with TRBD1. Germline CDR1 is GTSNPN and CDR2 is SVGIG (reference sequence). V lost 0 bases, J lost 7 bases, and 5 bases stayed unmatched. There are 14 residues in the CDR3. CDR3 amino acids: CAWSVLGTGVGYTF. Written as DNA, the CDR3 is TGTGCCTGGAGTGTATTAGGGACAGGGGTTGGCTACACCTTC.

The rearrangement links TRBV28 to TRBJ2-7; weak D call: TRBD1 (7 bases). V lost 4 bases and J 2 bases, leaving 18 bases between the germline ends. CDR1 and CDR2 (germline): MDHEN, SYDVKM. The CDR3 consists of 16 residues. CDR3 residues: CASSSSGGGRPYEQYF. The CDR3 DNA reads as TGTGCCAGCAGTTCCTCTGGAGGGGGCCGGCCCTACGAGCAGTACTTC.

The CDR3 sequence is CASSRPSETGANVLTF. CDR3 nucleotide sequence: TGTGCCAGCAGCCGTCCCTCAGAAACTGGGGCCAACGTCCTGACTTTC. The genes are TRBV5-4 and TRBJ2-6, with no clear D. From germline, CDR1 is SGHNT and CDR2 YYREEE (reference sequence). The CDR3 length is 16 residues. V was trimmed by 4 bases and J by 2 bases, leaving 13 bases between them. Filled out from reference TRBV5-4 and TRBJ2-6, the complete variable domain reads ETGVTQSPTHLIKTRGQQVTLRCSSQSGHNTVSWYQQALGQGPQFIFQYYREEENGRGNFPPRFSGLQFPNYSSELNVNALELDDSALYLCASSRPSETGANVLTFGAGSRLTVL.

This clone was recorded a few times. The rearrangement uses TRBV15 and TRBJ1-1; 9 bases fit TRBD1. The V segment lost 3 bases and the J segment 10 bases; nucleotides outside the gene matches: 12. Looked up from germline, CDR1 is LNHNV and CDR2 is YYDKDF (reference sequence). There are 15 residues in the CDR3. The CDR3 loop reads CATSRDRGTYGGAFF. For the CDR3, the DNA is TGTGCCACCAGCAGGGACAGGGGCACTTATGGGGGAGCTTTCTTT.